Listed here are 29 T cell receptor beta chains from one sample, sequenced in a study of T cell changes during pregnancy in multiple sclerosis. Generated by immunoSEQ multiplex PCR, the TCRdb table keeps only in-frame clones and is missing some. Of tens of thousands of clones in the sample, 90% to 95% were seen once. The sample was peripheral blood, taken after pregnancy. The origin of the receptors is a female donor with multiple sclerosis, enrolled in a pregnancy study.

The gene calls are TRBV4-1 and TRBJ2-7, with 11 bases identical to TRBD2. Looked up from germline, CDR1 is MGHRA and CDR2 is YSYEKL. The CDR3 is 15 amino acids. The trim removed 3 bases at V and 4 bases at J, leaving 5 bases unmatched. The CDR3 sequence is CASSQRGTSGYEQYF. The DNA for the CDR3 is TGCGCCAGCAGCCAGAGGGGGACTAGCGGTTACGAGCAGTACTTC.

The J gene is TRBJ2-5, the V gene TRBV18, with D perhaps matching TRBD1 (5 bases). The V gene lost 4 bases and the J gene lost 3 bases, with 6 bases spanning the gap. This CDR3 comprises 12 residues. Per germline, CDR1 KGHSH and CDR2 LQKENI. The chain's CDR3 is CASSRREETQYF. CDR3 nucleotides: TGTGCCAGCTCACGCAGGGAAGAGACCCAGTACTTC.

This chain connects TRBV15 to TRBJ1-1; D is perhaps TRBD1 (5 bases). In germline, CDR1 is LNHNV, CDR2 YYDKDF (reference sequence). The CDR3 loop spans 14 amino acids. The V and J ends lost 3 bases and 0 bases respectively, with 8 bases between them. DNA for the CDR3: TGTGCCACCAGCAGGGACATGATGAACACTGAAGCTTTCTTT. Translating gives CATSRDMMNTEAFF.

This chain links TRBV15 with TRBJ2-2; a possible D gene is TRBD1 (6 bases). Germline-derived CDR1 and CDR2 are LNHNV and YYDKDF (reference sequence). The CDR3 extends over 14 amino acids. Trimming pared 9 bases from V and 1 base from J, leaving 12 bases between. The CDR3, as DNA: TGTGCCACGGGGTGGGGGCGGAACACCGGGGAGCTGTTTTTT. Residues: CATGWGRNTGELFF.

The genes are TRBV29-1 and TRBJ2-7; 14 bases are shared with TRBD2. Unmatched junction bases numbered 11, after V lost 6 bases and J lost 4 bases. There are 16 residues in the CDR3. CDR1 and CDR2 (germline): SQVTM, ANQGSEA. The CDR3 sequence: CSVAPGLAGGIYEQYF. CDR3 sequence (DNA): TGCAGCGTCGCACCCGGACTAGCGGGAGGAATATACGAGCAGTACTTC.

The rearrangement links TRBV19 to TRBJ1-3; D possibly corresponds to TRBD1 (6 bases). CDR3 length: 14 amino acids. V shed 6 bases and J shed 3 bases, with 12 bases lying between them. From germline, CDR1 is LNHDA and CDR2 SQIVND (reference sequence). Written as DNA, the CDR3 is TGTGCCAGTAGGCCAACAGGGCGTGGAAACACCATATATTTT. Protein product: CASRPTGRGNTIYF. The whole variable domain, filled in from reference TRBV19 and TRBJ1-3, reads DGGITQSPKYLFRKEGQNVTLSCEQNLNHDAMYWYRQDPGQGLRLIYYSQIVNDFQKGDIAEGYSVSREKKESFPLTVTSAQKNPTAFYLCASRPTGRGNTIYFGEGSWLTVV.

V gene TRBV4-3 combines with J gene TRBJ2-1; tentatively, D is TRBD2 (6 bases). The V gene's germline CDR1 is LGHNA and CDR2 YSLEER. This CDR3 has 15 amino acids. Deletions cut 1 base from V and 6 bases from J, with 13 bases between. CDR3 DNA: TGCGCCAGCAGCCAAGTAACCGGGGGTAGCAATGAGCAGTTCTTC. It translates to CASSQVTGGSNEQFF.

The CDR3 is CASSLEGGLLEQYF. For the CDR3, the DNA is TGTGCCAGCAGCTTAGAGGGGGGGTTACTCGAGCAGTACTTC. This chain joins TRBV7-2 and TRBJ2-7; perhaps TRBD2 as D (7 bases). V shed 1 base and J shed 6 bases, with 13 bases lying between them. This CDR3 region has 14 residues. Germline CDR1 is SGHTA and CDR2 is FQGNSA.

This clone came up a few times. This sample includes further DNA sequences coding for the same CDR3. CDR3 sequence: CASSLSPGRGYEQYF. The CDR3 bases are TGTGCCAGCAGCCTGTCTCCAGGTCGGGGATACGAGCAGTACTTC. This chain uses TRBV14 with TRBJ2-7, with a tentative D call TRBD2 (5 bases). V was cut by 4 bases and J by 4 bases, with 17 bases left in between. Looked up from germline, CDR1 is SGHDN and CDR2 is FVKESK. CDR3 length: 15 amino acids.

This clone was counted once. The chain joins TRBV7-9 to TRBJ2-2; possibly TRBD2 for D (6 bases). The CDR3 length is 14 residues. Germline CDR1 is SEHNR and CDR2 is FQNEAQ (reference sequence). Trimming cost V 5 bases and J 7 bases, with 14 bases left between them. CDR3 DNA: TGTGCCAGCAGCCTCACTACTAGCATCGGGGAGCTGTTTTTT. Its translation is CASSLTTSIGELFF.

The rearrangement uses TRBV4-3 and TRBJ1-5, with 7 positions matching TRBD1. Losses at the gene ends were 4 bases for V and 4 bases for J; bases not matched to a gene: 10. CDR3 length equals 16 residues. Germline V lookup: CDR1 LGHNA, CDR2 YSLEER. The CDR3 DNA reads TGCGCCAGCAGCCCCACGGACAGGCGAGGAAATCAGCCCCAGCATTTT. This sequence encodes CASSPTDRRGNQPQHF.

This clone was seen a handful of times. This specimen includes other DNA sequences encoding the same CDR3. The chain links TRBV19 to TRBJ2-2; D perhaps matches TRBD1 (5 bases). This CDR3 has 14 amino acids. The germline V gene encodes CDR1 LNHDA and CDR2 SQIVND (reference sequence). V lost 1 base, J lost 4 bases, and 7 bases lay in between. The CDR3 protein is CASSIARGTGELFF. In DNA, the CDR3 is TGTGCCAGTAGTATAGCTAGGGGCACCGGGGAGCTGTTTTTT. The whole variable domain, filled in from reference TRBV19 and TRBJ2-2, reads DGGITQSPKYLFRKEGQNVTLSCEQNLNHDAMYWYRQDPGQGLRLIYYSQIVNDFQKGDIAEGYSVSREKKESFPLTVTSAQKNPTAFYLCASSIARGTGELFFGEGSRLTVL.

The gene calls are TRBV11-2 and TRBJ2-1; D gene uncertain. V lost 6 bases, J lost 10 bases, and 16 bases lay in between. Germline-derived CDR1 and CDR2 are SGHAT and FQNNGV. The CDR3 length is 13 residues. The CDR3 nucleotides read TGTGCCAGCAGACCGCTAGGTCTCAACGAGCAGTTCTTC. It yields the protein CASRPLGLNEQFF. The full variable domain, rest sourced from reference TRBV11-2 and TRBJ2-1, is EAGVAQSPRYKIIEKRQSVAFWCNPISGHATLYWYQQILGQGPKLLIQFQNNGVVDDSQLPKDRFSAERLKGVDSTLKIQPAKLEDSAVYLCASRPLGLNEQFFGPGTRLTVL.

J is TRBJ1-3 and V is TRBV7-6; D call uncertain. Deletions cut 1 base from V and 0 bases from J, with 13 bases between. CDR1 is SGHVS, CDR2 FNYEAQ, per germline. This CDR3 has 17 amino acids. Here the CDR3 DNA reads TGTGCCAGCAGCTTAGACGCTGGACTGAGCTCTGGAAACACCATATATTTT. Protein sequence: CASSLDAGLSSGNTIYF. Looking up the rest from reference TRBV7-6 and TRBJ1-3 gives the full variable domain: GAGVSQSPRYKVTKRGQDVALRCDPISGHVSLYWYRQALGQGPEFLTYFNYEAQQDKSGLPNDRFSAERPEGSISTLTIQRTEQRDSAMYRCASSLDAGLSSGNTIYFGEGSWLTVV.

The rearrangement uses TRBV7-6 and TRBJ1-2; unclear D gene. Trimming left V 3 bases short and J 0 bases short, with 11 bases between. CDR3 length: 15 amino acids. Per germline, CDR1 SGHVS and CDR2 FNYEAQ. For the CDR3, the DNA is TGTGCCAGCAGCTTGTGCTACAGAACTAACTATGGCTACACCTTC. It specifies CASSLCYRTNYGYTF.

V is TRBV6-6 and J is TRBJ2-5; 9 bases agree with TRBD2. The V gene's germline CDR1 is MNHNY and CDR2 SVGAGI (reference sequence). The junction had 12 bases not matched to a gene; V was cut back by 5 bases and J by 5 bases. The CDR3 loop spans 16 amino acids. The CDR3 reads CASSAGLARGAETQYF. In nucleotides, the CDR3 is TGTGCCAGCAGTGCAGGACTAGCGCGAGGTGCGGAGACCCAGTACTTC.

The chain is built from TRBV5-1 and TRBJ2-5; no firm D call. The better agreement between TRBJ2-7 and the DNA end casts doubt on the J call. The CDR3 is made up of 12 amino acids. Germline V lookup: CDR1 SGHRS, CDR2 YFSETQ. The DNA of the CDR3 is TGCGCCAGCAGCTTGGGAAACTACGAGCAGTACTTC. As protein: CASSLGNYEQYF.

This CDR3 reads CASSPSSGRAPSSYNEQFF. In DNA, the CDR3 is TGCGCCAGCAGCCCGTCCAGCGGGAGGGCCCCTAGCTCCTACAATGAGCAGTTCTTC. The rearrangement links TRBV5-1 to TRBJ2-1; TRBD2 agrees at 10 bases. J lost 0 bases, V lost 4 bases, and 13 bases had no gene match. The CDR3 has 19 amino acids. Germline V gene sequence: CDR1 SGHRS, CDR2 YFSETQ.

The rearrangement joins TRBV7-2 to TRBJ2-1; 7 nucleotides match TRBD1. The CDR3 extends over 17 amino acids. In germline, CDR1 is SGHTA, CDR2 FQGNSA. The J segment lost 7 bases and the V segment lost 1 base, leaving 13 bases of the junction unmatched. Written as DNA, the CDR3 is TGTGCCAGCAGCTTAGTGGCAGGGGGTTTAGTAGTAAATGAGCAGTTCTTC. Its protein is CASSLVAGGLVVNEQFF.

This sequence joins TRBV7-9 and TRBJ1-1, with TRBD1 identical over 9 bases. Germline loops: CDR1 SEHNR, CDR2 FQNEAQ (reference sequence). After removal of 4 bases from V and 5 bases from J, the junction contained 14 bases not matched to a gene. The CDR3 spans 17 residues. This CDR3 is CASSSGVAFGQGTEAFF. The CDR3 region has the DNA TGTGCCAGCAGCTCCGGAGTGGCCTTTGGACAGGGGACTGAAGCTTTCTTT.

This clone was found a few times. V and J are TRBV7-3 and TRBJ2-7, with TRBD1 identical over 10 bases. Germline V gives CDR1 SGHTA, CDR2 FQGTGA. V was pared by 5 bases and J by 2 bases, with 3 bases of the junction left unmatched. The CDR3 has 14 residues. CDR3 sequence: CASSPGQGPYEQYF. For the CDR3, the DNA is TGTGCCAGCAGCCCGGGACAGGGGCCCTACGAGCAGTACTTC.

V is TRBV27 and J is TRBJ2-1, with 8 bases lining up with TRBD2. The CDR3 is made up of 13 amino acids. V shed 0 bases and J 15 bases; nucleotides not matched to a gene: 7. Germline V gives CDR1 MNHEY, CDR2 SMNVEV (reference sequence). This chain's CDR3 is CASSLSAGRAPFF. Written as DNA, the CDR3 is TGTGCCAGCAGTTTATCGGCCGGGAGGGCCCCGTTCTTC.

The chain recombines TRBV27 with TRBJ1-1, with 8 bases matching TRBD1. Unmatched junction bases numbered 6, after V lost 3 bases and J lost 9 bases. Germline-derived CDR1 and CDR2 are MNHEY and SMNVEV (reference sequence). The length of the CDR3 is 13 residues. The chain's CDR3 is CASSLGTGLQAFF. The CDR3 region has the DNA TGTGCCAGCAGTTTGGGGACAGGCCTTCAAGCTTTCTTT.

V is TRBV5-1 and J is TRBJ2-6; 13 positions match TRBD2. From germline, CDR1 is SGHRS and CDR2 YFSETQ. The CDR3 extends over 18 amino acids. J gave up 3 bases and V 3 bases, and 6 bases lay outside the gene matches. The CDR3: CASSSGLAGEFGANVLTF. CDR3 nucleotide sequence: TGCGCCAGCAGCTCCGGACTAGCGGGAGAGTTTGGGGCCAACGTCCTGACTTTC.

The rearrangement links TRBV4-2 to TRBJ2-2; D might be TRBD1 (5 bases). The CDR3 is made up of 17 amino acids. Trimming took off 0 bases at V and 4 bases at J, with 15 bases between the two ends. Germline V CDR1 and CDR2: LGHNA, YNFKEQ. This CDR3 is CASSQDNKQAVTGELFF. CDR3 bases: TGTGCCAGCAGCCAAGATAATAAACAGGCGGTCACCGGGGAGCTGTTTTTT.

The chain joins TRBV19 to TRBJ2-1; 8 bases map to TRBD2. Germline assignment: CDR1 LNHDA and CDR2 SQIVND (reference sequence). The CDR3 is made up of 15 amino acids. With V trimmed by 8 bases and J by 2 bases, 8 bases remained unmatched. DNA for the CDR3: TGTGCCAGTGGTTTTTTAGCGGGGACCTACAATGAGCAGTTCTTC. Translation: CASGFLAGTYNEQFF. The full variable domain, in which reference TRBV19 and TRBJ2-1 provide the parts outside the CDR3, is DGGITQSPKYLFRKEGQNVTLSCEQNLNHDAMYWYRQDPGQGLRLIYYSQIVNDFQKGDIAEGYSVSREKKESFPLTVTSAQKNPTAFYLCASGFLAGTYNEQFFGPGTRLTVL.

J is TRBJ1-1 and V is TRBV7-6; tentatively, D is TRBD1 (5 bases). Germline V CDR1 and CDR2: SGHVS, FNYEAQ. Trimming removed 6 bases at V and 4 bases at J, with 12 bases between. CDR3 length: 13 amino acids. For the CDR3, the DNA is TGTGCCAGCAGTTCGGACATTGGCACTGAAGCTTTCTTT. Its translation: CASSSDIGTEAFF.

This chain links TRBV2 with TRBJ2-7, with a possible D match to TRBD2 (6 bases). The CDR3 is 12 amino acids. Trimming shortened V by 2 bases and J by 6 bases, and 8 bases separated the two germline ends. Germline loops: CDR1 SNHLY, CDR2 FYNNEI. CDR3 sequence (DNA): TGTGCCAGCAGTGAACTCGGGGGCGAGCAGTACTTC. Amino acids: CASSELGGEQYF.

The genes are TRBV9 and TRBJ1-5, with 8 bases that match TRBD1. The junction had 4 bases not matched to a gene; V was cut back by 4 bases and J by 7 bases. The CDR3 is 13 amino acids. CDR1 is SGDLS and CDR2 is YYNGEE in the germline V gene. The CDR3 sequence: CASSPGGEQPQHF. The CDR3 coding sequence is TGTGCCAGCAGCCCAGGGGGCGAACAGCCCCAGCATTTT. The full variable domain, its missing parts supplied by reference TRBV9 and TRBJ1-5, is DSGVTQTPKHLITATGQRVTLRCSPRSGDLSVYWYQQSLDQGLQFLIQYYNGEERAKGNILERFSAQQFPDLHSELNLSSLELGDSALYFCASSPGGEQPQHFGDGTRLSIL.